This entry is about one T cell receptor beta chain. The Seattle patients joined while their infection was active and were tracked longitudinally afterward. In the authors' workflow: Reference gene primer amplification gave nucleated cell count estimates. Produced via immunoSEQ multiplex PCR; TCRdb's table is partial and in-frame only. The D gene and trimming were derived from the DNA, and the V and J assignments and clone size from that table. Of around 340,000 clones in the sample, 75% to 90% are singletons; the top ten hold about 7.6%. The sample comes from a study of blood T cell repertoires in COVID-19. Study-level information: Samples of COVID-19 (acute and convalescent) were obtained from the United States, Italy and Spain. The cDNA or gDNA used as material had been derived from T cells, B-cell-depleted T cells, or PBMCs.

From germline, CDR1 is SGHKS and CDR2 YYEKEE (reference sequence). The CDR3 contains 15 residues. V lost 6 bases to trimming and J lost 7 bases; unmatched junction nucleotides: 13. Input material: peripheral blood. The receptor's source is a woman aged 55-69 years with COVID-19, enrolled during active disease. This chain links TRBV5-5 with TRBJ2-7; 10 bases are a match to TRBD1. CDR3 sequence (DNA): TGTGCCAGCACCTGGAGGACAGGGGGGTTAGGGGAGCAGTACTTC. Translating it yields CASTWRTGGLGEQYF.